This T cell receptor beta chain was retrieved from a study of sequential checkpoint blockade in melanoma. Across the whole study: Both treatment sequences were followed by maintenance nivolumab. Twenty-two patients had matched tumor biopsies before treatment and at week 13 after nivolumab or ipilimumab alone.

V dropped 7 bases and J dropped 0 bases, with 18 bases sitting between them. The germline CDR1 and CDR2 sequences are SGHNT and YENEEA. The CDR3 covers 16 residues. There are a few counts of this clone. Sequencing was performed with immunoSEQ multiplex PCR; in TCRdb, only in-frame clones are kept and a portion is missing. The sample includes about 11,000 clones, about 30% of them seen just once. Regarding treatment: randomized to nivolumab then ipilimumab (arm A) or the reverse (arm B). The rearrangement uses TRBV11-3 and TRBJ2-5; D not resolved. Specimen: tumor tissue (inferred from file names), collected from a patient given nivolumab and ipilimumab in sequence. The receptor comes from a human donor with melanoma. This chain's CDR3 is CASTPAGDQNQETQYF. The CDR3 region has the DNA TGTGCCAGCACTCCCGCAGGTGACCAGAACCAAGAGACCCAGTACTTC.